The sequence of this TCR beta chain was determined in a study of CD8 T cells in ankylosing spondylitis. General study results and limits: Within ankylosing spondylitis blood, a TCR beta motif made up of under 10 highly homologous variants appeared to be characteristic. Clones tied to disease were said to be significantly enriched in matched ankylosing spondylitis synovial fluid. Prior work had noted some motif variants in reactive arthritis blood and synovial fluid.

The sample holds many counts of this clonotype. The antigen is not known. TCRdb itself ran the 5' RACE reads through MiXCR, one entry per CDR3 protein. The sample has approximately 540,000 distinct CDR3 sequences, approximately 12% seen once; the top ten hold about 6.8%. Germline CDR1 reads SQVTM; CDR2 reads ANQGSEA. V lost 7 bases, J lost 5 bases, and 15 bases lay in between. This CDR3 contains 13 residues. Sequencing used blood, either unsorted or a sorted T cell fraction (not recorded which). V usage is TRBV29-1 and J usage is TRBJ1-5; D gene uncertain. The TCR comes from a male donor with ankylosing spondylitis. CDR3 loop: CSATEDPDQPQHF. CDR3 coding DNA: TGCAGCGCGACCGAGGACCCGGATCAGCCCCAGCATTTT.